This TCR beta chain was documented in a study of identical twins. Notes on the study in general: Cross-sectional statistical analysis was relied on for the conclusions, without the same donors being followed. Low generation-probability sequences were in excess among twin-shared out-of-frame alpha sequences. Zero-insertion analyses might be partly confounded by invariant T cells like MAIT and iNKT.

CDR1 is SQVTM, CDR2 ANQGSEA, per germline. Trimming took off 6 bases at V and 6 bases at J, with 11 bases between the two ends. The CDR3 covers 11 residues. Comments on this clonotype: As yet, its antigen is unknown.

cDNA molecules carried unique molecular identifiers, and template switching added a universal primer site. TCRdb re-called the 5' RACE reads with MiXCR, one entry per CDR3 protein. The table has hundreds of thousands of distinct CDR3 sequences, under 8.5% seen once. These data were also filed under a second study, of yellow fever vaccine responses in identical twins.

The source of this sequence is a woman in her late teens or twenties in good health. The V and J genes are TRBV29-1 and TRBJ1-1; weak D call: TRBD1 (5 bases). The source material was PBMCs. The CDR3 sequence is CSVPQGAEAFF. The CDR3 nucleotides read TGCAGCGTGCCTCAGGGAGCTGAAGCTTTCTTT. Full variable domain (remainder filled in from reference TRBV29-1 and TRBJ1-1): SAVISQKPSRDICQRGTSLTIQCQVDSQVTMMFWYRQQPGQSLTLIATANQGSEATYESGFVIDKFPISRPNLTFSTLTVSNMSPEDSSIYLCSVPQGAEAFFGQGTRLTVV.